Below are 19 T cell receptor beta chains sequenced from a single sample in a study of blood T cells in healthy people across ages. Primers used in a second PCR of about 6 to 12 cycles were a sample-barcoded 5' primer and a J-beta primer mix. Using its own MiXCR run on the 5' RACE reads, TCRdb lists one record per CDR3 protein. The sample consists of 1,300,000 or so distinct CDR3 sequences, roughly 60% of them appearing once. The sample was blood. The receptors originated from a young man in good health.

The chain couples TRBV27 to TRBJ1-2; maybe TRBD1 (6 bases). Germline CDR1 is MNHEY and CDR2 is SMNVEV (reference sequence). The CDR3 contains 14 residues. V dropped 6 bases and J dropped 5 bases, with 16 bases sitting between them. The CDR3: CASRLRGAGYGYTF. The CDR3 region has the DNA TGTGCCAGCAGGTTACGGGGGGCAGGGTATGGCTACACCTTC.

Concerning this clonotype itself: This may be a read error: a much more frequent sequence differs by one nucleotide. The chain recombines TRBV7-9 with TRBJ2-7; D is unresolved. V was trimmed by 5 bases and J by 5 bases, leaving 13 bases between them. The CDR3 is 13 amino acids. Looked up from germline, CDR1 is SEHNR and CDR2 is FQNEAQ (reference sequence). The CDR3 DNA reads as TGTGCCAGCAGCGTAGGGTCAGGTAACGAGCAGTACTTC. Protein product: CASSVGSGNEQYF.

The rearrangement joins TRBV12-3 or TRBV12-4 to TRBJ1-2; 10 nucleotides align to TRBD1. V was clipped by 3 bases and J by 14 bases; unmatched bases: 15. The CDR3 is 15 amino acids. This CDR3 is CASSFGPTTGQGGTF. The CDR3, as DNA: TGTGCCAGCAGTTTCGGTCCCACGACCGGACAGGGGGGAACCTTC.

This rearrangement joins TRBV5-1 to TRBJ2-7, with D unclear. V lost 0 bases to trimming and J lost 6 bases, with 13 bases between them. Germline V CDR1 and CDR2: SGHRS, YFSETQ. The CDR3 length is 14 residues. DNA of the CDR3: TGCGCCAGCAGCTTGGACATCTTGGAATTCGAGCAGTACTTC. Translated: CASSLDILEFEQYF.

J is TRBJ1-1 and V is TRBV4-1; a weak D match, TRBD1 (6 bases). This CDR3 region has 16 residues. The V and J ends lost 1 base and 3 bases respectively, with 15 bases between them. The germline V gene encodes CDR1 MGHRA and CDR2 YSYEKL. The CDR3 sequence is CASSQGSQGHHTEAFF. The DNA for the CDR3 is TGCGCCAGCAGCCAAGGTTCGCAGGGGCATCACACTGAAGCTTTCTTT.

This clonotype is a singleton in its sample. This chain joins TRBV4-1 and TRBJ2-4; the D is unclear. Germline CDR1 is MGHRA and CDR2 is YSYEKL. V lost 4 bases and J 0 bases, leaving 7 bases between the germline ends. The CDR3 sequence is 14 residues long. The CDR3 protein is CASSPKLAKNIQYF. The CDR3 DNA sequence: TGCGCCAGCAGCCCCAAGTTAGCCAAAAACATTCAGTACTTC.

This clonotype was seen a handful of times. V is TRBV7-2 and J is TRBJ2-1; a possible D gene is TRBD1 (5 bases). The CDR3 extends over 17 amino acids. Per germline, CDR1 SGHTA and CDR2 FQGNSA. V was shortened by 7 bases and J by 0 bases, with 19 bases between the two germline ends. This CDR3 reads CASTFILGVNSYNEQFF. The CDR3 coding sequence is TGTGCCAGCACCTTTATCCTAGGGGTCAACTCCTACAATGAGCAGTTCTTC.

The table lists this clonotype with a few counts. The genes are TRBV15 and TRBJ2-5, with a weak D call TRBD2 (6 bases). Trimming shortened V by 0 bases and J by 3 bases, and 29 bases separated the two germline ends. CDR3 length: 21 amino acids. The germline V gene encodes CDR1 LNHNV and CDR2 YYDKDF (reference sequence). The CDR3 sequence: CATSRDDPSGLLGVPKETQYF. The CDR3 DNA sequence: TGTGCCACCAGCAGAGATGATCCGTCGGGACTCCTAGGGGTGCCGAAAGAGACCCAGTACTTC. The whole variable domain, filled in from reference TRBV15 and TRBJ2-5, reads DAMVIQNPRYQVTQFGKPVTLSCSQTLNHNVMYWYQQKSSQAPKLLFHYYDKDFNNEADTPDNFQSRRPNTSFCFLDIRSPGLGDTAMYLCATSRDDPSGLLGVPKETQYFGPGTRLLVL.

The V and J genes are TRBV20-1 and TRBJ2-5; maybe TRBD2 (6 bases). CDR1 and CDR2 from the germline V gene are DFQATT and SNEGSKA (reference sequence). The CDR3 loop spans 14 amino acids. Trimming stripped 4 bases from V and 1 base from J, with 13 bases between. CDR3 residues: CSANYGGLQETQYF. The CDR3 bases are TGCAGTGCTAACTACGGGGGTCTCCAAGAGACCCAGTACTTC.

The table lists this clonotype with a few counts. This chain uses TRBV25-1 with TRBJ1-1; 9 bases agree with TRBD1. Germline V CDR1 and CDR2: MGHDK, SYGVNS. The CDR3 contains 11 residues. V lost 6 bases, J lost 8 bases, and 1 base stayed unmatched. The CDR3 loop reads CASRGQGEAFF. The CDR3 region has the DNA TGTGCCAGCAGAGGACAGGGGGAAGCTTTCTTT.

On this clonotype: A much larger clone lies one base from this, so it may be a read error. The rearrangement uses TRBV6-1 and TRBJ2-3, with D possibly TRBD1 on 6 matching bases. The CDR3 is made up of 15 amino acids. Trimming took off 3 bases at V and 2 bases at J, with 12 bases between the two ends. Per the germline V gene, CDR1 is MNHNS and CDR2 is SASEGT. CDR3 amino acids: CASSDGQGSTDTQYF. The CDR3 DNA reads as TGTGCCAGCAGTGACGGGCAGGGGTCCACAGATACGCAGTATTTT.

The rearrangement links TRBV6-6 to TRBJ2-3; 12 bases match TRBD2. Germline V CDR1 and CDR2: MNHNY, SVGAGI (reference sequence). The CDR3 sequence is 16 residues long. The ends lost 6 bases at V and 5 bases at J; junction bases unmatched: 9. The CDR3 DNA sequence: TGTGCCAGCAGACAACGACTAGCGGGGGACGGAGATACGCAGTATTTT. It yields the protein CASRQRLAGDGDTQYF.

V gene TRBV29-1 combines with J gene TRBJ1-2; TRBD1 matches at 8 bases. In germline, CDR1 is SQVTM, CDR2 ANQGSEA. Trimming cost V 6 bases and J 7 bases; bases outside gene matches: 10. The CDR3 covers 13 residues. The CDR3 coding sequence is TGCAGCGTGCGCAGAACAGGGGGGGCTGGCTACACCTTC. Its protein product is CSVRRTGGAGYTF.

The genes are TRBV12-3 or TRBV12-4 and TRBJ2-5, with a tentative D call TRBD1 (5 bases). CDR3 size: 15 residues. Trimming removed 7 bases at V and 2 bases at J, with 17 bases between. Here the CDR3 reads CASTRNRNLQETQYF. CDR3 DNA: TGTGCCAGCACTAGAAACAGGAACCTACAAGAGACCCAGTACTTC.

This chain uses TRBV20-1 with TRBJ2-3; no clear D. Germline CDR1 is DFQATT and CDR2 is SNEGSKA (reference sequence). V was pared by 0 bases and J by 1 base, with 14 bases between. The CDR3 runs to 16 residues. CDR3 coding DNA: TGCAGTGCTAGAGATCGTTTGAGGTTCCGCACAGATACGCAGTATTTT. It specifies CSARDRLRFRTDTQYF.

The rearrangement links TRBV6-5 to TRBJ1-6; D may be TRBD1 (6 bases). The germline gives CDR1 MNHEY, CDR2 SVGAGI. V lost 6 bases and J 7 bases, leaving 16 bases between the germline ends. The CDR3 extends over 15 amino acids. CDR3 nucleotide sequence: TGTGCCAGCAGGCCAGCGTGGCAGGGGAATTCACCCCTCCACTTT. Protein sequence: CASRPAWQGNSPLHF.

This rearrangement joins TRBV20-1 to TRBJ2-7; 9 positions match TRBD2. Germline lookup yields CDR1 DFQATT and CDR2 SNEGSKA (reference sequence). V was clipped by 1 base and J by 1 base; unmatched bases: 5. CDR3 length equals 15 residues. The CDR3 DNA reads as TGCAGTGCTAGAGCTCGCGGGAGGGTATCCTACGAGCAGTACTTC. This gives the protein CSARARGRVSYEQYF.

This clonotype was counted only a few times. The rearrangement links TRBV15 to TRBJ2-3; D may be TRBD1 (6 bases). Germline CDR1 reads LNHNV; CDR2 reads YYDKDF (reference sequence). CDR3 size: 15 residues. Trimming took 9 bases from V and 6 from J, leaving 22 bases between them. CDR3 nucleotides: TGTGCCACTGAGACAGGCCCGGCCTCCATGGATACGCAGTATTTT. Amino acid sequence: CATETGPASMDTQYF.

In regard to this clonotype: This may arise from a read error, as a much more abundant clone is one base away. The rearrangement uses TRBV20-1 and TRBJ2-1; 8 positions match TRBD2. The germline CDR1 and CDR2 sequences are DFQATT and SNEGSKA (reference sequence). The CDR3 contains 14 residues. CDR3 DNA: TGCAGTGCTAGCTCGGGGGGGGACTACGATGAGCAGTTCTTC. This gives the protein CSASSGGDYDEQFF.